This is a list of T cell receptor beta chains from one sample in a study of cytomegalovirus exposure and HLA in healthy donors. Using immunoSEQ multiplex PCR, the repertoire was profiled, and TCRdb retains in-frame clones only, with some absent. The profile covers fewer than 140,000 clones, with around 70% appearing a single time and about 0.8% taken by the ten largest. The material sequenced was PBMCs. The receptors stem from a boy aged 5-17 years in good health and CMV-seronegative. The CDR3 runs from the conserved cysteine through the conserved F or W. A D gene is named only where the DNA matches it firmly. Clone size appears in some rows only: once, few, many, or a class for an expanded clone.

J gene,D gene,V gene,clone size,CDR3 DNA,CDR3 protein
TRBJ1-5,NA,TRBV6-1,NA,TGTGCCAGTGAGGGAGGGTCGAGCAATCAGCCCCAGCATTTT,CASEGGSSNQPQHF
TRBJ1-5,TRBD1,TRBV6-1,once,TGTGCCAGCAGTGAGGGACAGGGTTTAGGCAATCAGCCCCAGCATTTT,CASSEGQGLGNQPQHF
TRBJ2-3,NA,TRBV4-3,NA,TGCGCCAGCAGCCAAGAGAACGCAGGGACTAGCACAGATACGCAGTATTTT,CASSQENAGTSTDTQYF
TRBJ2-7,NA,TRBV6-5,NA,TGTGCCAGCAGTTACTCACCAGTTTCCTACGAGCAGTACTTC,CASSYSPVSYEQYF
TRBJ1-2,NA,TRBV25-1,NA,TGTGCCAGCAGTGAATATGAGGCACCGGGATTCTATGGCTACACCTTC,CASSEYEAPGFYGYTF
TRBJ1-1,TRBD1,TRBV7-9,NA,TGTGCCAGCAGCTTAGGGACAGGGAGGAACACTGAAGCTTTCTTT,CASSLGTGRNTEAFF
TRBJ1-5,NA,TRBV30,once,TGTGCCTGGTCGGGACTCAGCAATCAGCCCCAGCATTTT,CAWSGLSNQPQHF
TRBJ1-5,TRBD1,TRBV6-5,NA,TGTGCCAGCAGTTCCCGACAGGGACTCGGTGCGCCCCAGCATTTT,CASSSRQGLGAPQHF
TRBJ2-2,NA,TRBV5-1,NA,TGCGCCAGCAGCTTGCCCTCGGGGGACACCGGGGAGCTGTTTTTT,CASSLPSGDTGELFF
TRBJ1-1,NA,TRBV30,few,TGTGCCTGGAGTTCGGGAGACACTGAAGCTTTCTTT,CAWSSGDTEAFF
TRBJ2-5,NA,TRBV5-6,NA,TGTGCCAGCAGCTTGTCGGCAGGGTTGGAGACCCAGTACTTC,CASSLSAGLETQYF
TRBJ2-7,TRBD1,TRBV6-5,once,TGTGCCAGCAGTTACTCCGGGACAGACTACGAGCAGTACTTC,CASSYSGTDYEQYF
TRBJ2-1,NA,TRBV2,NA,TGTGCCAGCAGTCGTCTGAGCTCCTACAATGAGCAGTTCTTC,CASSRLSSYNEQFF
TRBJ1-5,NA,TRBV7-2,NA,TGTGCCAGCAGCCCAGGGGCCGCACTTTCGGCCCAGCATTTT,CASSPGAALSAQHF
TRBJ2-1,NA,TRBV5-6,once,TGTGCCAGCAGCTTACAGACAAGGGGGTACAATGAGCAGTTCTTC,CASSLQTRGYNEQFF
TRBJ2-5,NA,TRBV30,NA,TGTGCCTGGAGTGGGGGCCCCCTCCAAGAGACCCAGTACTTC,CAWSGGPLQETQYF
TRBJ2-1,TRBD1,TRBV4-1,NA,TGCGCCAGCAGCCAAGATCGGGACAGCGAGAACAATGAGCAGTTCTTC,CASSQDRDSENNEQFF
TRBJ1-1,NA,TRBV7-9,NA,TGTGCCAGCAGCTTAGGGAGGGGAGGCTTGACTGAAGCTTTCTTT,CASSLGRGGLTEAFF
TRBJ2-3,NA,TRBV25-1,NA,TGTGCCAGCAGTGAGTTCCGTACATTCACAGATACGCAGTATTTT,CASSEFRTFTDTQYF
TRBJ1-5,TRBD1,TRBV28,NA,TGTGCCAGCCGAGTACAGGGGGCCGGTCAGCCCCAGCATTTT,CASRVQGAGQPQHF
TRBJ2-7,TRBD2,TRBV19,NA,TGTGCCAGTAGTATACACAGGGCGGGGACTAGCGGGAGTCAAGAGCAGTACTTC,CASSIHRAGTSGSQEQYF
TRBJ2-3,TRBD2,TRBV6-5,NA,TGTGCCAGCAGTTACTCGGCGGGGGGGGCCTCGACGCAGTATTTT,CASSYSAGGASTQYF
TRBJ1-5,NA,TRBV19,NA,TGTGCCAGTAGTATAGGTACAGGGTTCAATCAGCCCCAGCATTTT,CASSIGTGFNQPQHF
TRBJ1-2,NA,TRBV4-2,NA,TGTGCCAGCAGCCTCCCAGGGGCTCACTATGGCTACACCTTC,CASSLPGAHYGYTF
TRBJ2-1,NA,TRBV10-1,NA,TGCGCCAGCAGTCAACAGGGTCGAGGGTCGATGAATGAGCAGTTCTTC,CASSQQGRGSMNEQFF
TRBJ2-2,NA,TRBV4-3,NA,TGCGCCAGCAGCCAAACTTATTCATCCCCTCCGAACACCGGGGAGCTGTTTTTT,CASSQTYSSPPNTGELFF
TRBJ1-5,NA,TRBV6-5,NA,TGTGCCAGCACCGCGGAAAGGGAGGATCAGCCCCAGCATTTT,CASTAEREDQPQHF
TRBJ1-5,NA,TRBV15,NA,TGTGCCACCAGCAGAGATCGAAGTGTAGGCAATCAGCCCCAGCATTTT,CATSRDRSVGNQPQHF
TRBJ2-7,TRBD2,TRBV25-1,NA,TGTGCCAGCAACTGGCAAGCGGGATCTTCCTACGAGCAGTACTTC,CASNWQAGSSYEQYF
TRBJ1-4,NA,TRBV4-1,NA,TGCGCCAGCAGCGCGTCAGGGGCAACGACGGCTAATGAAAAACTGTTTTTT,CASSASGATTANEKLFF
TRBJ1-5,TRBD1,TRBV6-1,few,TGTGCCAGCAGTCACAGGGGTTTGCAGCCCCAGCATTTT,CASSHRGLQPQHF
TRBJ1-1,NA,TRBV10-3,once,TGTGCCATCAGTTATGACAGGTTTATGGAAGCTTTCTTT,CAISYDRFMEAFF
TRBJ1-2,NA,TRBV10-3,once,TGTGCCATCAGTGACGGAGCCCGATATGGCTACACCTTC,CAISDGARYGYTF
TRBJ2-1,NA,TRBV7-8,NA,TGTGCCAGCATCTCGGGGGATGAGCAGTTCTTC,CASISGDEQFF
TRBJ2-7,TRBD2,TRBV5-1,once,TGCGCCAGCAGCTTGGCCAGGGGCCGGCGGGAGGGCCGGTACGAGCAGTACTTC,CASSLARGRREGRYEQYF
TRBJ2-5,TRBD2,TRBV11-2,NA,TGTGCCAGCGCACGTACCCCCTGGATATCTGCGGGAGGACGAGAGACCCAGTACTTC,CASARTPWISAGGRETQYF
TRBJ2-1,NA,TRBV2,NA,TGTGCCAGCAGTGGAGGCAGCCCTTCCTACAATGAGCAGTTCTTC,CASSGGSPSYNEQFF
TRBJ1-4,TRBD1,TRBV7-9,NA,TGTGCCAGCAGCCCCGGGACAGGGGGGGAAAAACTGTTTTTT,CASSPGTGGEKLFF
TRBJ2-3,TRBD2,TRBV7-2,NA,TGTGCCAGCAGCACTAGCGGGGGGGCAGATACGCAGTATTTT,CASSTSGGADTQYF